This entry lists 23 T cell receptor beta chains sequenced from one sample in a study of T cell repertoires in cytomegalovirus infection (dated by TCRdb to 2018 to 2020). TCRdb shows the sequencer as Illumina HiSeq 1500. Clones were called with MiXCR by TCRdb after fastp trimmed the public reads at Q25, and only in-frame beta chains were retained. Here each entry gathers all rows of one CDR3 protein and keeps the most common genes and DNA. Recorded for this sample are some 940,000 distinct CDR3 sequences; roughly 30% of them occurred a single time. 11% to 15% of the sample belongs to the ten largest clones. The treatment or condition label on this specimen signifies: in vitro stimulation with specific CMV peptide epitopes to enrich CMV-specific T cells. No antigen has been identified for these receptors. Specimen: cultured CD8+ T cells from PBMCs, collected from culture after CMV antigen stimulation. The receptors here all came from a human donor in good health (CMV status not recorded). Some clones in this sample may be carry-over from other donors' samples.

This clonotype was recorded many times. The gene calls are TRBV7-2 and TRBJ2-1; TRBD1 matches 9 bases. J was trimmed by 8 bases and V by 6 bases; bases with no gene match: 11. The CDR3 contains 15 residues. Per the germline V gene, CDR1 is SGHTA and CDR2 is FQGNSA. DNA for the CDR3: TGTGCCAGCAGTTACAGGGGGCGAAGGATCGATGAGCAGTTCTTC. It is translated as CASSYRGRRIDEQFF. Complete variable domain (other parts from reference TRBV7-2 and TRBJ2-1): GAGVSQSPSNKVTEKGKDVELRCDPISGHTALYWYRQSLGQGLEFLIYFQGNSAPDKSGLPSDRFSAERTGGSVSTLTIQRTQQEDSAVYLCASSYRGRRIDEQFFGPGTRLTVL.

This clonotype was seen a handful of times. This chain joins TRBV6-1 and TRBJ2-7; D is undetermined. Trimming pared 2 bases from V and 3 bases from J, leaving 11 bases between. Germline CDR1 is MNHNS and CDR2 is SASEGT. The CDR3 has 14 residues. The CDR3 nucleotides are TGTGCCAGCAGTGAAAGGCCTATAGGCTACGAGCAGTACGTC. Its translation is CASSERPIGYEQYV.

This clonotype appeared many times. CDR3 loop: CASSLAASGQQFF. For the CDR3, the DNA is TGTGCCAGCAGCTTAGCTGCTAGCGGGCAGCAGTTCTTC. The genes are TRBV7-2 and TRBJ2-1; 8 bases align to TRBD2. After removal of 0 bases from V and 11 bases from J, the junction contained 3 bases not matched to a gene. This CDR3 spans 13 amino acids. Germline CDR1 and CDR2: SGHTA and FQGNSA.

The V gene is TRBV20-1, the J gene TRBJ1-1; D not certain. This CDR3 is built from 11 residues. Germline V CDR1 and CDR2: DFQATT, SNEGSKA (reference sequence). The CDR3 region has the DNA TGCAGCCCAAATTCCGGAACTGAAGCTTTCTTT. It specifies CSPNSGTEAFF.

V usage is TRBV25-1 and J usage is TRBJ2-3; D not certain. V lost 7 bases and J 6 bases, leaving 5 bases between the germline ends. CDR3 length: 10 residues. Germline CDR1 is MGHDK and CDR2 is SYGVNS. CDR3 sequence: CASIGDTQYF. CDR3 in DNA: TGTGCCAGCATTGGGGATACGCAGTATTTT.

There are many counts of this clonotype. V gene TRBV7-8 combines with J gene TRBJ1-5; weak D call: TRBD1 (6 bases). This CDR3 region has 18 residues. Trimming shortened V by 1 base and J by 2 bases, and 18 bases separated the two germline ends. In germline, CDR1 is SGHVS, CDR2 FQNEAQ. The CDR3 DNA reads TGTGCCAGCAGCTTAGTCTCGTCAGGGGCGCGGGGCAATCAGCCCCAGCATTTT. This codes for CASSLVSSGARGNQPQHF.

The gene calls are TRBV6-1 and TRBJ2-3; a weak D match, TRBD2 (5 bases). CDR3 length equals 15 residues. The V and J ends lost 1 base and 6 bases respectively, with 14 bases between them. Germline lookup yields CDR1 MNHNS and CDR2 SASEGT. The CDR3: CASSEEGSSGDTQYF. The CDR3, as DNA: TGTGCCAGCAGTGAAGAGGGTAGCTCGGGGGATACGCAGTATTTT.

This clonotype was counted a few times. The chain has TRBV27 and TRBJ2-5; perhaps TRBD1 as D (5 bases). This CDR3 is 16 amino acids long. Trimming removed 6 bases at V and 7 bases at J, with 24 bases between. In germline, CDR1 is MNHEY, CDR2 SMNVEV (reference sequence). The CDR3 bases are TGTGCCAGCAGCCCACCGGCAGGGTGGGCTGGAAGGACCCAGTACTTC. Its protein product is CASSPPAGWAGRTQYF.

The chain couples TRBV27 to TRBJ1-3, with D possibly TRBD1 on 6 matching bases. Germline values: CDR1 MNHEY, CDR2 SMNVEV (reference sequence). Trimming removed 6 bases at V and 1 base at J, with 13 bases between. The CDR3 loop spans 15 amino acids. The CDR3 nucleotides read TGTGCCAGCAGCCCTCTGAGGGGGTCTGGAAACACCATATATTTT. Translation gives CASSPLRGSGNTIYF.

This chain links TRBV4-3 with TRBJ2-2; D not certain. The CDR3 sequence is 14 residues long. From germline, CDR1 is LGHNA and CDR2 YSLEER. V shed 1 base and J shed 4 bases, with 7 bases lying between them. The CDR3 DNA follows: TGCGCCAGCAGCCAAGTCGGAAGCACCGGGGAGCTGTTTTTT. Translation gives CASSQVGSTGELFF.

This clonotype was observed a few times. The chain recombines TRBV20-1 with TRBJ1-2; no reliable D call. CDR3 size: 8 residues. Trimming shortened V by 5 bases and J by 14 bases, and 9 bases separated the two germline ends. Germline CDR1 is DFQATT and CDR2 is SNEGSKA (reference sequence). The CDR3 loop is CSAGPFTF. CDR3 DNA sequence: TGCAGTGCTGGGCCTTTTACCTTC.

This clonotype was seen only a few times. This rearrangement joins TRBV7-8 to TRBJ2-1; a possible D gene is TRBD2 (5 bases). The CDR3 has 13 amino acids. Trimming stripped 4 bases from V and 8 bases from J, with 12 bases between. Germline values: CDR1 SGHVS, CDR2 FQNEAQ. The CDR3 nucleotides are TGTGCCAGCAGCTCCCCCCCAGCGGATGAGCAGTTCTTC. This translates into CASSSPPADEQFF. Drawing the rest from reference TRBV7-8 and TRBJ2-1, the complete variable domain is GAGVSQSPRYKVAKRGQDVALRCDPISGHVSLFWYQQALGQGPEFLTYFQNEAQLDKSGLPSDRFFAERPEGSVSTLKIQRTQQEDSAVYLCASSSPPADEQFFGPGTRLTVL.

This clonotype was observed many times. The V call is TRBV4-2, the J call TRBJ1-1, with D possibly being TRBD1 (6 bases). The CDR3 sequence is 16 residues long. The V and J ends lost 1 base and 1 base respectively, with 13 bases between them. CDR1 is LGHNA, CDR2 YNFKEQ, per germline. This chain's CDR3 is CASSQVMGARNTEAFF. Here the CDR3 DNA reads TGTGCCAGCAGCCAAGTTATGGGGGCCAGGAACACTGAAGCTTTCTTT.

This clonotype was counted ten times or more. V and J are TRBV7-2 and TRBJ2-3; 12 bases fit TRBD2. The CDR3 has 16 amino acids. Germline-derived CDR1 and CDR2 are SGHTA and FQGNSA. V lost 6 bases and J lost 2; bases outside the gene matches: 6. This chain's CDR3 is CASSFGLAGITDTQYF. In DNA, the CDR3 is TGTGCCAGCAGTTTCGGACTAGCGGGGATCACAGATACGCAGTATTTT. The complete variable domain, with remaining parts taken from reference TRBV7-2 and TRBJ2-3, reads GAGVSQSPSNKVTEKGKDVELRCDPISGHTALYWYRQSLGQGLEFLIYFQGNSAPDKSGLPSDRFSAERTGGSVSTLTIQRTQQEDSAVYLCASSFGLAGITDTQYFGPGTRLTVL.

This clonotype turned up a few times. This sequence joins TRBV27 and TRBJ1-2, with TRBD1 identical over 8 bases. Germline trimming cut 4 bases from V and 1 base from J; bases unmatched to any gene: 8. The V gene's germline CDR1 is MNHEY and CDR2 SMNVEV (reference sequence). CDR3 length: 16 amino acids. DNA for the CDR3: TGTGCCAGCAGTTCGGGGACAGGAACGATTAACTATGGCTACACCTTC. This translates into CASSSGTGTINYGYTF.

V is TRBV5-6 and J is TRBJ1-1; D is unresolved. In germline, CDR1 is SGHDT, CDR2 YYEEEE. V was cut by 1 base and J by 1 base, with 14 bases left in between. CDR3 length: 16 amino acids. This CDR3 is CASSLSLWAANTEAFF. The CDR3, as DNA: TGTGCCAGCAGCTTGTCCCTCTGGGCAGCGAACACTGAAGCTTTCTTT. Looking up the rest from reference TRBV5-6 and TRBJ1-1 gives the full variable domain: DAGVTQSPTHLIKTRGQQVTLRCSPKSGHDTVSWYQQALGQGPQFIFQYYEEEERQRGNFPDRFSGHQFPNYSSELNVNALLLGDSALYLCASSLSLWAANTEAFFGQGTRLTVV.

In its sample, this clonotype was seen many times. CDR3 nucleotides: TGTGCCAGCAGCCAAGATCTAGCGGGGGGCCTTACAGAGCAGTTCTTC. Residues: CASSQDLAGGLTEQFF. The chain links TRBV4-2 to TRBJ2-1; the match to TRBD2 covers 11 bases. V trimming: 0 bases; J trimming: 10 bases; junction bases outside the gene matches: 8. CDR1 LGHNA and CDR2 YNFKEQ come from the germline V gene. The CDR3 length is 16 residues.

This clonotype was recorded a few times. The chain uses TRBV11-2 and TRBJ1-3; D uncertain. CDR3 length equals 20 residues. Germline V CDR1 and CDR2: SGHAT, FQNNGV. The germline V and J ends were trimmed by 0 bases and 4 bases, with 25 bases remaining between them. The CDR3 is CASSLDSRRKLLKGGNTIYF. DNA for the CDR3: TGTGCCAGCAGCTTAGATTCCCGACGGAAGCTACTAAAAGGAGGAAACACCATATATTTT.

The V call is TRBV7-6, the J call TRBJ2-2, with a tentative D call TRBD2 (5 bases). The germline V and J ends were trimmed by 7 bases and 1 base, with 13 bases remaining between them. The CDR3 has 15 amino acids. CDR1 SGHVS and CDR2 FNYEAQ come from the germline V gene. The CDR3 nucleotides are TGTGCCAGCATCCCTTGGGGAGAGAACACCGGGGAGCTGTTTTTT. This gives the protein CASIPWGENTGELFF. Supplemented by reference TRBV7-6 and TRBJ2-2, the full variable domain reads GAGVSQSPRYKVTKRGQDVALRCDPISGHVSLYWYRQALGQGPEFLTYFNYEAQQDKSGLPNDRFSAERPEGSISTLTIQRTEQRDSAMYRCASIPWGENTGELFFGEGSRLTVL.

The V call is TRBV6-6, the J call TRBJ2-4, with 12 positions matching TRBD2. CDR3 length equals 19 residues. From germline, CDR1 is MNHNY and CDR2 SVGAGI (reference sequence). J lost 0 bases, V lost 0 bases, and 6 bases had no gene match. CDR3 DNA sequence: TGTGCCAGCAGTTACTCGGCTAGCGGGGGGGTTATAGCCAAAAACATTCAGTACTTC. This codes for CASSYSASGGVIAKNIQYF.

The chain uses TRBV28 and TRBJ2-1; D not certain. This CDR3 comprises 13 residues. In germline, CDR1 is MDHEN, CDR2 SYDVKM. V was shortened by 5 bases and J by 5 bases, with 10 bases between the two germline ends. The CDR3, as DNA: TGTGCCAGCAGTCTCACGCCCAACAATGAGCAGTTCTTC. Encoded protein: CASSLTPNNEQFF.

The rearrangement uses TRBV6-2 or TRBV6-3 and TRBJ1-1; no clear D. The CDR3 runs to 15 residues. Trimming pared 0 bases from V and 0 bases from J, leaving 8 bases between. CDR1 is MNHEY and CDR2 is SVGEGT in the germline V gene. CDR3 amino acids: CASSYSVGLNTEAFF. The CDR3 DNA reads TGTGCCAGCAGTTACTCAGTTGGCCTGAACACTGAAGCTTTCTTT.

This clonotype has a count of ten or more. The CDR3 region is CASSLAGWGRPADGYTF. In nucleotides, the CDR3 is TGTGCCAGCAGCTTAGCTGGATGGGGCAGGCCCGCCGATGGCTACACCTTC. The chain carries TRBV7-2 and TRBJ1-2, with D possibly being TRBD1 (5 bases). V was cut by 0 bases and J by 6 bases, with 20 bases left in between. In germline, CDR1 is SGHTA, CDR2 FQGNSA. The CDR3 is 17 amino acids.